This TCR beta chain originates from a study of blood T cell repertoires in COVID-19. The germline V and J ends were trimmed by 5 bases and 0 bases, with 9 bases remaining between them. Germline CDR1 reads SGHKS; CDR2 reads YYEKEE (reference sequence). The length of the CDR3 is 14 residues. This table comes from immunoSEQ multiplex PCR, and its TCRdb copy is limited to in-frame clones, with some not included. This table has 130,000 to 150,000 clones, about 80% appearing once. V and J are TRBV5-5 and TRBJ1-3; D unresolved. The TCR comes from a woman older than 75 with acute or convalescent COVID-19. What was sequenced was peripheral blood. The CDR3 is CASSPLVSGNTIYF. CDR3 DNA: TGTGCCAGCAGTCCCCTTGTCTCTGGAAACACCATATATTTT.